Below, 10 T cell receptor beta chains from the same sample are listed, as sequenced in a study of CD8 T cells in ankylosing spondylitis. TCRdb reprocessed the 5' RACE reads via MiXCR and lists one record per CDR3 protein. The sample contains around 25,000 distinct CDR3 sequences, roughly 2.5% of which appear only once. Sample: blood, either unsorted or a sorted T cell fraction (not recorded which). The receptors shown here come from a female donor with ankylosing spondylitis or in good health (not recorded which).

This clonotype was detected many times. This rearrangement joins TRBV9 to TRBJ2-2, with TRBD1 as a possible D gene (6 bases). The CDR3 is 13 amino acids. V was pared by 4 bases and J by 4 bases, with 8 bases between. Germline V gene data show CDR1 as SGDLS and CDR2 as YYNGEE. For the CDR3, the DNA is TGTGCCAGCAGCAACAGGGTCACCGGGGAGCTGTTTTTT. It is translated as CASSNRVTGELFF. Full variable domain (missing parts from reference TRBV9 and TRBJ2-2): DSGVTQTPKHLITATGQRVTLRCSPRSGDLSVYWYQQSLDQGLQFLIQYYNGEERAKGNILERFSAQQFPDLHSELNLSSLELGDSALYFCASSNRVTGELFFGEGSRLTVL.

This clonotype was seen ten or more times. V usage is TRBV9 and J usage is TRBJ2-1; D gene uncertain. From germline, CDR1 is SGDLS and CDR2 YYNGEE. V gave up 4 bases and J gave up 7 bases, with 6 bases separating them. The CDR3 is 11 residues long. CDR3 region: CASSPQNEQFF. The DNA of the CDR3 is TGTGCCAGCAGCCCCCAGAATGAGCAGTTCTTC.

This clonotype has at least ten counts. The CDR3 DNA reads as TGTGCCAGCAGCGTAGCTGGCCTAAGAGATGAAAAACTGTTTTTT. This encodes CASSVAGLRDEKLFF. The V and J genes are TRBV9 and TRBJ1-4; the D is unclear. Trimming removed 0 bases at V and 6 bases at J, with 12 bases between. Germline lookup yields CDR1 SGDLS and CDR2 YYNGEE. CDR3 length equals 15 residues.

This clonotype was seen many times. V and J are TRBV9 and TRBJ2-3; 10 nucleotides match TRBD2. Germline V gene lookup returns CDR1 SGDLS and CDR2 YYNGEE. The CDR3 is 16 residues long. V gave up 0 bases and J gave up 3 bases; unmatched junction bases: 4. The CDR3 sequence is CASSVVQAGGTDTQYF. DNA of the CDR3: TGTGCCAGCAGCGTAGTTCAAGCGGGAGGGACAGATACGCAGTATTTT.

This clonotype was found a few times. This chain links TRBV9 with TRBJ2-7; TRBD2 matches 10 bases. Losses at the gene ends were 3 bases for V and 6 bases for J; bases not matched to a gene: 6. The germline V gene encodes CDR1 SGDLS and CDR2 YYNGEE. The CDR3 has 14 amino acids. The DNA for the CDR3 is TGTGCCAGCAGCGGGCATCTAGCGGGAGCCGAGCAGTACTTC. It is translated as CASSGHLAGAEQYF.

This clonotype appeared many times. V gene TRBV9 combines with J gene TRBJ2-1; possibly TRBD1 or TRBD2 for D (5 bases each). V dropped 2 bases and J dropped 4 bases, with 16 bases sitting between them. Per the germline V gene, CDR1 is SGDLS and CDR2 is YYNGEE. This CDR3 spans 16 amino acids. The CDR3 bases are TGTGCCAGCAGCGTCGGGGACCGCCACCCGTACAATGAGCAGTTCTTC. It translates to CASSVGDRHPYNEQFF.

This clonotype was seen many times. The chain uses TRBV9 and TRBJ2-7, with D hard to call. The CDR3 runs 12 residues. Germline values: CDR1 SGDLS, CDR2 YYNGEE. V was trimmed by 3 bases and J by 7 bases, leaving 11 bases between them. The CDR3 DNA reads as TGTGCCAGCAGCGCAGACGGGCGGGAGCAGTACTTC. Its translation is CASSADGREQYF.

The table lists this clonotype with many counts. This rearrangement joins TRBV9 to TRBJ1-1; 7 nucleotides align to TRBD1. After removal of 5 bases from V and 4 bases from J, the junction contained 8 bases not matched to a gene. CDR3 length: 14 amino acids. Germline CDR1 and CDR2: SGDLS and YYNGEE. The CDR3 reads CASSQQGQVTEAFF. The DNA of the CDR3 is TGTGCCAGCAGTCAACAGGGGCAAGTCACTGAAGCTTTCTTT.

By share of the sample, this clonotype is medium-sized. V gene TRBV9 combines with J gene TRBJ2-4; D gene uncertain. The CDR3 is 17 residues long. Germline CDR1 is SGDLS and CDR2 is YYNGEE. Deletions cut 0 bases from V and 2 bases from J, with 15 bases between. As DNA, the CDR3 is TGTGCCAGCAGCGTAGGGGAAGGGTTGATAACCAAAAACATTCAGTACTTC. Encoded protein: CASSVGEGLITKNIQYF.

This clonotype was seen repeatedly, ten times or more. The genes are TRBV9 and TRBJ2-3; 8 bases map to TRBD1. Germline V gene lookup returns CDR1 SGDLS and CDR2 YYNGEE. V trimming: 3 bases; J trimming: 0 bases; junction bases outside the gene matches: 12. The CDR3 is 18 residues long. In DNA form, the CDR3 reads TGTGCCAGCAGCGCGGGGACAGGACGCCGATTCAGCACAGATACGCAGTATTTT. It encodes CASSAGTGRRFSTDTQYF.